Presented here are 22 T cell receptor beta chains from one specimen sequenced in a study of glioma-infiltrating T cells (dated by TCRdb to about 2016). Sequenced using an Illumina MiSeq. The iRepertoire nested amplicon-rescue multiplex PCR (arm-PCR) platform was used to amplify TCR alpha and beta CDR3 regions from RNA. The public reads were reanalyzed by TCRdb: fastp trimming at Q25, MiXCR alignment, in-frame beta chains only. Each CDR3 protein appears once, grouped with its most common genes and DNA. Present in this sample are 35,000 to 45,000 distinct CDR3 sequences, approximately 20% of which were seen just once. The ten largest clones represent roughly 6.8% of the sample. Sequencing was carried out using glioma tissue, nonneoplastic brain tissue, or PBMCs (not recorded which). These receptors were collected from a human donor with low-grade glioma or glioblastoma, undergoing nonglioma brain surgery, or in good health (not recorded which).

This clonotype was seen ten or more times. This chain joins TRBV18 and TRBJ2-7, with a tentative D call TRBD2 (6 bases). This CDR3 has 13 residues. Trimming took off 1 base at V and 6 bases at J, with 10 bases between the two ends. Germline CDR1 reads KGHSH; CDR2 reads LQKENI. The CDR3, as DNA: TGTGCCAGCTCACCACGGGGGGATGGCGAGCAGTACTTC. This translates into CASSPRGDGEQYF.

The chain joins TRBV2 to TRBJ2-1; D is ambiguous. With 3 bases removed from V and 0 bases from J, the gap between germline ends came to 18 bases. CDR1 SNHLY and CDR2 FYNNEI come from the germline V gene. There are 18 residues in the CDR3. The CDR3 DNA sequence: TGTGCCAGCAGTGATATTCCTTCGGGCGGAAGCTCCTACAATGAGCAGTTCTTC. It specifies CASSDIPSGGSSYNEQFF.

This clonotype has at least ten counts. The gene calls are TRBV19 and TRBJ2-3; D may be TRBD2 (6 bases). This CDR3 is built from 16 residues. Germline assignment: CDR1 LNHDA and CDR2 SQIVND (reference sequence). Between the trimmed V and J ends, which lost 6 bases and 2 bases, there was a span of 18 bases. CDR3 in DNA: TGTGCCAGTAGCCGTTTATCTCCGGGAGCCACAGATACGCAGTATTTT. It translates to CASSRLSPGATDTQYF.

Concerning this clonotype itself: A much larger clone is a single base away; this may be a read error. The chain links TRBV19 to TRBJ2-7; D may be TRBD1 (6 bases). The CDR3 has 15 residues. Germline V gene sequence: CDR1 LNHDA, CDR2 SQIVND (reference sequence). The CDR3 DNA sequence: TGTGCCAGTAGGGCAGGGGAAGCCGGGGTCCACGAGCGGTACTTC. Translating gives CASRAGEAGVHERYF.

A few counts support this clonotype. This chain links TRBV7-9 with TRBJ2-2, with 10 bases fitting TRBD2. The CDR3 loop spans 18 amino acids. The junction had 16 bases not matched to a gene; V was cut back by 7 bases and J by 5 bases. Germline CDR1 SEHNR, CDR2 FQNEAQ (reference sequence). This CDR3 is CASKGAIGTSVGTGELFF. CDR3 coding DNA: TGTGCCAGCAAAGGGGCCATCGGGACTAGCGTTGGGACCGGGGAGCTGTTTTTT.

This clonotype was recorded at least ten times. This CDR3 is CASSLGDTGGTGELFF. Here the CDR3 DNA reads TGTGCCAGCAGCTTAGGGGACACCGGGGGCACCGGGGAGCTGTTTTTT. The chain carries TRBV7-3 and TRBJ2-2; D assignment may be TRBD1 or TRBD2 (6 bases each). V was pared by 2 bases and J by 4 bases, with 14 bases between. There are 16 residues in the CDR3. Per germline, CDR1 SGHTA and CDR2 FQGTGA.

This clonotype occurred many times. The CDR3 DNA reads as TGTGCCAGCAGCGACAGTACCCAAGAGACCCAGTACTTC. It translates to CASSDSTQETQYF. This chain links TRBV6-1 with TRBJ2-5, with D perhaps matching TRBD1 (5 bases). V lost 6 bases, J lost 1 base, and 9 bases lay in between. CDR1 MNHNS and CDR2 SASEGT come from the germline V gene. The CDR3 covers 13 residues.

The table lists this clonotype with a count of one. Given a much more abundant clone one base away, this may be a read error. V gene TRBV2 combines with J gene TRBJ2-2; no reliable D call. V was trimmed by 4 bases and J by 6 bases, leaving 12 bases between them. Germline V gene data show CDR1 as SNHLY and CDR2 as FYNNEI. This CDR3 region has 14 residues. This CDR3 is CASSVIQSAGELFF. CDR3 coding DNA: TGTGCCAGCAGTGTTATTCAGAGTGCCGGGGAGCTGTTTTTT.

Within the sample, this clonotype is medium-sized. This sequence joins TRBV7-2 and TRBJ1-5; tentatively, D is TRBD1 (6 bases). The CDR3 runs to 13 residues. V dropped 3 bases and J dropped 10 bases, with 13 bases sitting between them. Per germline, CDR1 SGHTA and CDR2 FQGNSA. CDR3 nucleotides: TGTGCCAGCAGCTTCGACCGCAGGGGCCCCCAGCATTTT. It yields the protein CASSFDRRGPQHF.

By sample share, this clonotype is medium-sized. CDR3 sequence reads: CSARAEGGPYNEQFF. In DNA, the CDR3 is TGCAGTGCTAGGGCTGAGGGAGGGCCCTACAATGAGCAGTTCTTC. The V call is TRBV20-1, the J call TRBJ2-1, with 7 bases fitting TRBD2. This CDR3 spans 15 amino acids. Germline V gene data show CDR1 as DFQATT and CDR2 as SNEGSKA (reference sequence). Trimming took 3 bases from V and 2 from J; bases not matched to a gene: 7.

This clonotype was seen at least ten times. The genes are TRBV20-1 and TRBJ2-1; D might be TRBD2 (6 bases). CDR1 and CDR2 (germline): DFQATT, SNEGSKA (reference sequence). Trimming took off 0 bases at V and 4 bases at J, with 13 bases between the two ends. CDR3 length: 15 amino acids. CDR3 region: CSARDGGTSYNEQFF. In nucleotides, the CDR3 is TGCAGTGCTAGAGATGGCGGGACTTCATACAATGAGCAGTTCTTC.

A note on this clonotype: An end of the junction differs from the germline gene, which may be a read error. The CDR3: CASIFGEAKGEAIF. CDR3 nucleotide sequence: TGTGCCAGCATATTCGGAGAGGCCAAAGGTGAAGCTATCTTT. V gene TRBV6-1 combines with J gene TRBJ1-1; D is unresolved. The CDR3 runs to 14 residues. Germline CDR1 reads MNHNS; CDR2 reads SASEGT.

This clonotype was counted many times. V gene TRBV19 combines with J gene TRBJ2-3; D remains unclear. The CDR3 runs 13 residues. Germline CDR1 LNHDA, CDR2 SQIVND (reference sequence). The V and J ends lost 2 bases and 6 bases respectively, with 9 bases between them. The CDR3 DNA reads TGTGCCAGTAGTATACCGTCCGGGGATACGCAGTATTTT. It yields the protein CASSIPSGDTQYF.

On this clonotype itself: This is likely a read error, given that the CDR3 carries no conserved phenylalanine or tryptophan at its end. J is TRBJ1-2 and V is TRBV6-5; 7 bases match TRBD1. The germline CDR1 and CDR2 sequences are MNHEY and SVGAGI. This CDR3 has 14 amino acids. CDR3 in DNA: TGTGCCAGCAGTTACGGACAGGACAACTATTGCTACACCCTC. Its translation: CASSYGQDNYCYTL.

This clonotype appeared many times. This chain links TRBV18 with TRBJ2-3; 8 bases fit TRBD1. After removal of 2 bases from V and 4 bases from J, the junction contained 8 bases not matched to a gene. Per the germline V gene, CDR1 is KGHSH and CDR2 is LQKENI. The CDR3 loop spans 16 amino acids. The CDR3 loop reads CASSPYPRQGSDTQYF. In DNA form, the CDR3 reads TGTGCCAGCTCACCATATCCGAGACAGGGGTCAGATACGCAGTATTTT.

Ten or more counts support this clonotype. This chain's CDR3 is CASSQGQRLINQPQHF. Written as DNA, the CDR3 is TGTGCCAGCAGTCAAGGACAGCGACTGATCAATCAGCCCCAGCATTTT. This chain links TRBV28 with TRBJ1-5; D possibly corresponds to TRBD1 (6 bases). Germline V gene lookup returns CDR1 MDHEN and CDR2 SYDVKM. Trimming removed 5 bases at V and 3 bases at J, with 17 bases between. The CDR3 contains 16 residues.

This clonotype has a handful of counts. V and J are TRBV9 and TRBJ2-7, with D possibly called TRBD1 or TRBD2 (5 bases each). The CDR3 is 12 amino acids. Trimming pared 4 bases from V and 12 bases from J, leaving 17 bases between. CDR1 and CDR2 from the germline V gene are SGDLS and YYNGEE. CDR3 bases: TGTGCCAGCAGCCCCGGGACCCAGCGGCCGTACTTC. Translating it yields CASSPGTQRPYF. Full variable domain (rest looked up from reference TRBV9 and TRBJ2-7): DSGVTQTPKHLITATGQRVTLRCSPRSGDLSVYWYQQSLDQGLQFLIQYYNGEERAKGNILERFSAQQFPDLHSELNLSSLELGDSALYFCASSPGTQRPYFGPGTRLTVT.

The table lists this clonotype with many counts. In DNA, the CDR3 is TGCAGTGCCGGGACGGGGTATGAGCAGTTCTTC. It codes for CSAGTGYEQFF. This chain uses TRBV20-1 with TRBJ2-1; the D gene could be TRBD1 or TRBD2 (5 bases each). The CDR3 is made up of 11 amino acids. The ends were cut back, 6 bases at V and 8 bases at J, with 11 bases in the middle. Germline V lookup: CDR1 DFQATT, CDR2 SNEGSKA (reference sequence).

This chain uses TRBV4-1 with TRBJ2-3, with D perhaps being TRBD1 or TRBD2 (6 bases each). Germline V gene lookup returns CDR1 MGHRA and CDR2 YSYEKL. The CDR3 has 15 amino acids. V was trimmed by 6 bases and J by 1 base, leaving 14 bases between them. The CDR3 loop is CASSSLEGGTDTQYF. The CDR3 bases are TGCGCCAGCAGTTCATTGGAGGGGGGCACAGATACGCAGTATTTT.

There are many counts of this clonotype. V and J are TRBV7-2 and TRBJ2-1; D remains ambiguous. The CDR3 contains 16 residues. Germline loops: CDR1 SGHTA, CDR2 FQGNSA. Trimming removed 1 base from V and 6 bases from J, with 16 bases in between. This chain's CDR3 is CASSLGSGHLTNEQFF. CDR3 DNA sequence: TGTGCCAGCAGCTTAGGTTCCGGCCATTTAACCAATGAGCAGTTCTTC.

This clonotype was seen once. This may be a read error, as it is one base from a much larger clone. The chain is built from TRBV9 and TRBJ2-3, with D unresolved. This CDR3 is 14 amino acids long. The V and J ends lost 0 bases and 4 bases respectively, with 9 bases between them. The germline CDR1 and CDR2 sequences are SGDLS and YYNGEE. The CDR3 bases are TGTGCCAGCAGCGTAGGGAGCGCCGCAGATACGCAGTATTTT. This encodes CASSVGSAADTQYF. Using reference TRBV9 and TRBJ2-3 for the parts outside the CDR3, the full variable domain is DSGVTQTPKHLITATGQRVTLRCSPRSGDLSVYWYQQSLDQGLQFLIQYYNGEERAKGNILERFSAQQFPDLHSELNLSSLELGDSALYFCASSVGSAADTQYFGPGTRLTVL.

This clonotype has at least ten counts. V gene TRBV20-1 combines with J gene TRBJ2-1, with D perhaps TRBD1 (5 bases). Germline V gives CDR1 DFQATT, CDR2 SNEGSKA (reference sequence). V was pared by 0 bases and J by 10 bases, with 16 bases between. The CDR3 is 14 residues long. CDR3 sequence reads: CSARDPAGPDEQFF. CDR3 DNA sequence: TGCAGTGCTAGAGATCCGGCAGGGCCAGACGAGCAGTTCTTC.